The rows below give T cell receptor beta chains drawn from one sample of a study of blood T cells in healthy people across ages. TCRdb reprocessed the 5' RACE reads with MiXCR, giving one entry per CDR3 protein. The sample shows 1.5 million to 1.9 million distinct CDR3 sequences, under 55% of them seen only once. Sequencing used blood. Receptors originate from a woman aged 18-29 years in good health. The CDR3 runs from the conserved cysteine through the conserved F or W. The D gene is left open where the match is weak. Clone size, where shown, is once, few, many, or a class for clones that have expanded.

clone_size j_call v_call cdr3_length d_call cdr3_nt cdr3_aa
few TRBJ2-3 TRBV7-9 17 NA TGTGCCAGCAGCTTAGCGCTTGAGGGGGGGCCGTTTGATACGCAGTATTTT CASSLALEGGPFDTQYF
NA TRBJ1-1 TRBV4-3 14 NA TGCGCCAGCAGCCAAGATCTGGGGGGGCGGGAGGCTTTCTTT CASSQDLGGREAFF
NA TRBJ2-5 TRBV20-1 14 NA TGCAGTGCTGGGGGACGGGGTGCGGTTGAGACCCAGTACTTC CSAGGRGAVETQYF
NA TRBJ2-6 TRBV24-1 16 NA TGTGCCACCAGTTCGTCTGGTAACTCTGGGGCCAACGTCCTGACTTTC CATSSSGNSGANVLTF
NA TRBJ1-2 TRBV27 14 TRBD1 TGTGCCAGCCGGGGCTGTGACAGGGTTGATGGCTACACCTTC CASRGCDRVDGYTF
few TRBJ1-2 TRBV29-1 14 NA TGCAGCGTTGAAAGGGGACTTACGCCCTATGGCTACACCTTC CSVERGLTPYGYTF
few TRBJ2-6 TRBV13 15 NA TGTGCCAGCAGCTACCGGACAGAAGGGGCCAACGTCCTGACTTTC CASSYRTEGANVLTF
NA TRBJ2-7 TRBV20-1 14 NA TGCAGTGCTAGAGATGGGCAGGGAAGGGACGAGCAGTACTTC CSARDGQGRDEQYF
few TRBJ2-4 TRBV7-2 12 NA TGTGCCAGCAGCCCCGCTCAGGGCATTCAGTACTTC CASSPAQGIQYF
NA TRBJ2-7 TRBV20-1 13 TRBD1 TGCAGTGCAACGGACAGGCCCACCTACGAGCAGTACTTC CSATDRPTYEQYF
NA TRBJ2-1 TRBV7-2 15 NA TGTGCCAGCAGCTTAGGTCAGGCGATGAACAATGAGCAGTTCTTC CASSLGQAMNNEQFF
few TRBJ2-3 TRBV4-3 15 TRBD1 TGCGCCAGCAGCCGGCAGGGGGCTCGCACAGATACGCAGTATTTT CASSRQGARTDTQYF
many TRBJ2-3 TRBV25-1 15 NA TGTGCCAGCAGTGACCGGGCCGAGCGCACAGATACGCAGTATTTT CASSDRAERTDTQYF
few TRBJ1-1 TRBV6-2/TRBV6-3 13 NA TGTGCCAGCAGATCACAGGTACACACTGAAGCTTTCTTT CASRSQVHTEAFF
NA TRBJ2-5 TRBV2 14 TRBD2 TGTGCCAGGCAGACTAGCAACTCCCAAGAGACCCAGTACTTC CARQTSNSQETQYF
few TRBJ1-1 TRBV7-2 15 TRBD1 TGTGCCAGCAGCCCCCAGGGGGCGAAGAACACTGAAGCTTTCTTT CASSPQGAKNTEAFF
NA TRBJ1-1 TRBV5-1 16 TRBD1 TGCGCCAGCAGCGGAGGGACAGGGTTCATGAACACTGAAGCTTTCTTT CASSGGTGFMNTEAFF
NA TRBJ2-5 TRBV9 14 NA TGTGCCAGCAGCGTAGGGCAGGTCGACAATGAGCAGTACTTC CASSVGQVDNEQYF
NA TRBJ1-5 TRBV10-3 12 TRBD1 TGTGCCATCAGTGGACAGGGTCAGCCCCAGCATTTT CAISGQGQPQHF